This note documents a single T cell receptor beta chain sequence. As yet, its antigen is unknown. TCRdb's copy holds only in-frame clones and misses some; the assay was immunoSEQ multiplex PCR. The table records roughly 380,000 clones, approximately 81% of them present only once. This sample's treatment: roughly 19 received Ad26.COV2.S at low or high dose, single or two shots; 5 received placebo; per-sample allocation not given. Samples came from day 63 after the first vaccine or placebo injection. The sample originates from a study of Ad26.COV2.S vaccination and SARS-CoV-2 variants. Across the study: COV1001, an Ad26.COV2.S trial, supplied this vaccine-arm donor. General study points: Reportedly, after vaccination the spike-specific CD8+ and CD4+ T cell responses displayed substantial breadth. Whether participants received vaccine or placebo, their non-spike TCR breadth was similar.

This CDR3 contains 16 residues. CDR1 and CDR2 (germline): LNHNV, YYDKDF (reference sequence). Trimming pared 1 base from V and 6 bases from J, leaving 16 bases between. Here the sequenced sample was peripheral blood, taken in a trial of Ad26.COV2.S vaccine versus placebo. This rearrangement joins TRBV15 to TRBJ1-5; D remains ambiguous. This TCR was sampled from a person aged 18-60 years who received the Ad26.COV2.S COVID-19 vaccine or a placebo. This CDR3 is CATSRGETVVAQPQHF. CDR3 DNA sequence: TGTGCCACCAGCAGAGGTGAGACGGTTGTTGCTCAGCCCCAGCATTTT.